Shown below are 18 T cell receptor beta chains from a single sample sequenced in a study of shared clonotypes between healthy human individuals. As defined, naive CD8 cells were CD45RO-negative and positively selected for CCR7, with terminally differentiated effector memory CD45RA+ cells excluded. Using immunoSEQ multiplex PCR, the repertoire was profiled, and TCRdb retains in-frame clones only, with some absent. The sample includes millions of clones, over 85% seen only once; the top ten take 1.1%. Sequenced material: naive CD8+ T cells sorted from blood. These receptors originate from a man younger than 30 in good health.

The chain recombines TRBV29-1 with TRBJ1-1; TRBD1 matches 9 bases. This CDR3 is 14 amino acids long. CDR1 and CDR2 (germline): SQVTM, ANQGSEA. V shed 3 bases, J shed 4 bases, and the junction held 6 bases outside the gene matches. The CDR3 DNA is TGCAGCGTTGAGGACAGGGGTAGTGGCACTGAAGCTTTCTTT. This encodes CSVEDRGSGTEAFF.

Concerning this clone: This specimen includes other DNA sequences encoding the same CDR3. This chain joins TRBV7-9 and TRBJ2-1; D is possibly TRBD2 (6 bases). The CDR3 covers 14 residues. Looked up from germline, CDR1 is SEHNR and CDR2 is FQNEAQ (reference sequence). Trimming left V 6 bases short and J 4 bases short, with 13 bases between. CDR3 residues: CASRLEGGYNEQFF. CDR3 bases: TGTGCCAGCAGATTGGAAGGAGGGTACAATGAGCAGTTCTTC.

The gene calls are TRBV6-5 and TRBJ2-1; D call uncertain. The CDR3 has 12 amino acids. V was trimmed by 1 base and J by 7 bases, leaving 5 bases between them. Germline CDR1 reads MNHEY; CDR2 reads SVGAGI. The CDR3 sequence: CASSYWGNEQFF. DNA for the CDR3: TGTGCCAGCAGTTACTGGGGAAATGAGCAGTTCTTC.

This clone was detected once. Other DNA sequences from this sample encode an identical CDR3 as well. In DNA form, the CDR3 reads TGTGCCAGCAGCTTAGACGGGAGAGCCTACGAGCAGTACTTC. Its translation is CASSLDGRAYEQYF. The chain employs TRBV7-6 and TRBJ2-7; D may be TRBD2 (6 bases). V was clipped by 1 base and J by 2 bases, with 9 bases between them. The CDR3 is 14 residues long. CDR1 and CDR2 (germline): SGHVS, FNYEAQ. The whole variable domain, remainder taken from reference TRBV7-6 and TRBJ2-7, is GAGVSQSPRYKVTKRGQDVALRCDPISGHVSLYWYRQALGQGPEFLTYFNYEAQQDKSGLPNDRFSAERPEGSISTLTIQRTEQRDSAMYRCASSLDGRAYEQYFGPGTRLTVT.

In nucleotides, the CDR3 is TGCGCCAGCAGCCCCGTTCCGGGAGCATACGAGCAGTACTTC. The encoded protein is CASSPVPGAYEQYF. The chain joins TRBV4-3 to TRBJ2-7; tentatively, D is TRBD2 (6 bases). Germline-derived CDR1 and CDR2 are LGHNA and YSLEER. This CDR3 has 14 residues. Trimming left V 4 bases short and J 4 bases short, with 14 bases between.

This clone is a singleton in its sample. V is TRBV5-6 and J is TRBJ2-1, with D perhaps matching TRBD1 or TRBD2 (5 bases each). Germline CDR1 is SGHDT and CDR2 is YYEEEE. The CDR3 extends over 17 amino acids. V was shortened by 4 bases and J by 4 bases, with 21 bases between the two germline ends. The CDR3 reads CASSPPDGDPSYNEQFF. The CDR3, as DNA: TGTGCCAGCAGCCCCCCCGACGGGGACCCCTCTTACAATGAGCAGTTCTTC.

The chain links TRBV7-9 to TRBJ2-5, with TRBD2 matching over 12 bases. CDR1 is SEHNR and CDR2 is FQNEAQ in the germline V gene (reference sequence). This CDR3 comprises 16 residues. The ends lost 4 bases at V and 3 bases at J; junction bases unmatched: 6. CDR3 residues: CASSSRLAGVEETQYF. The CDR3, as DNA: TGTGCCAGCAGCTCCCGACTAGCGGGAGTGGAAGAGACCCAGTACTTC.

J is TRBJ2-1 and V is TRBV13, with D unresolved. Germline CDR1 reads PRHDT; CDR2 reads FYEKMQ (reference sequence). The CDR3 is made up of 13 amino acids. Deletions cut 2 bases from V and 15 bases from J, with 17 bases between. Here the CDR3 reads CASSLRLDGPWFF. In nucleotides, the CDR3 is TGTGCCAGCAGCTTAAGGCTAGACGGGCCGTGGTTCTTC.

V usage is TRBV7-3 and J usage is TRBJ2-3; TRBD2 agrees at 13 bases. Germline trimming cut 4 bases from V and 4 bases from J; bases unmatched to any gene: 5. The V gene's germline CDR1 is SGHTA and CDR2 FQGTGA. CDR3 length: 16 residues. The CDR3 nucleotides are TGTGCCAGCAGCTCCTCGACTAGCGGGGGGTCAGATACGCAGTATTTT. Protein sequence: CASSSSTSGGSDTQYF.

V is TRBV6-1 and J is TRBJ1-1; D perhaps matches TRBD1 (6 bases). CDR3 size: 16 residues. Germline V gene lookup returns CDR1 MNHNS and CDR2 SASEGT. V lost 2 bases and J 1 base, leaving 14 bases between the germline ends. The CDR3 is CASSESIWTENTEAFF. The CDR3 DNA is TGTGCCAGCAGTGAATCCATATGGACAGAGAACACTGAAGCTTTCTTT.

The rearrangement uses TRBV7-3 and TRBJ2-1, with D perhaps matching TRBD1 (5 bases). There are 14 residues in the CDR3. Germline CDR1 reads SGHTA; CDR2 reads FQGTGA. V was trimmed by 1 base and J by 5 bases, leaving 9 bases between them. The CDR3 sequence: CASSLNAGNNEQFF. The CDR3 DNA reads TGTGCCAGCAGCTTAAACGCAGGGAACAATGAGCAGTTCTTC.

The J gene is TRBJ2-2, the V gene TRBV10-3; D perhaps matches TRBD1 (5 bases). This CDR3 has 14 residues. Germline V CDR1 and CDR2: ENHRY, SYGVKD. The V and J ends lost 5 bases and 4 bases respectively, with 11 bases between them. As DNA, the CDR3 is TGTGCCATCAGTTCAGCAGGGTCCACCGGGGAGCTGTTTTTT. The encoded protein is CAISSAGSTGELFF.

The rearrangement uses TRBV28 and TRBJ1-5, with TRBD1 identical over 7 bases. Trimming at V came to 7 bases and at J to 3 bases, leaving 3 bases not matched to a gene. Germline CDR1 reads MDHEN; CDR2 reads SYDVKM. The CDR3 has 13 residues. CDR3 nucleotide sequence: TGTGCCAGCATCAGGGGGGCCAATCAGCCCCAGCATTTT. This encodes CASIRGANQPQHF.

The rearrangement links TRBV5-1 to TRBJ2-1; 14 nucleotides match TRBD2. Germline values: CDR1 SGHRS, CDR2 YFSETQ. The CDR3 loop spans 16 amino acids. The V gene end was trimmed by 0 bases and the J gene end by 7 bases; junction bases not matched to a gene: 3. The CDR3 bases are TGCGCCAGCAGCTTGGCGGGACTAGCGGGAGTAAATGAGCAGTTCTTC. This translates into CASSLAGLAGVNEQFF.

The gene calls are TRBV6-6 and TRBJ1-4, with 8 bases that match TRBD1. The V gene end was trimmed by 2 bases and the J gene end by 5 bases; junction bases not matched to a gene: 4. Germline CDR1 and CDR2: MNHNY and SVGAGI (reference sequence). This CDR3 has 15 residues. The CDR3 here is CASSYLTGENEKLFF. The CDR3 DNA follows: TGTGCCAGCAGTTACCTGACAGGGGAGAATGAAAAACTGTTTTTT.

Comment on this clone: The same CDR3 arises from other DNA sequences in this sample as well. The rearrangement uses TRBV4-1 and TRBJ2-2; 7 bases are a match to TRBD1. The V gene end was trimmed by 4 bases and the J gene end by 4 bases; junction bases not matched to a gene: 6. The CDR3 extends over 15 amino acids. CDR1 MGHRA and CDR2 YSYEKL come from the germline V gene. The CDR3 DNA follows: TGCGCCAGCAGCCTTCGACAGGGCCTCACCGGGGAGCTGTTTTTT. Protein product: CASSLRQGLTGELFF.

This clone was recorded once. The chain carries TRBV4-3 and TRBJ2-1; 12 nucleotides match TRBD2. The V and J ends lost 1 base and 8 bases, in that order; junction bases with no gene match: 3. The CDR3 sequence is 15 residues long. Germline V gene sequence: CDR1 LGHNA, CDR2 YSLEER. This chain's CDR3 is CASSQVLAGGYEQFF. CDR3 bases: TGCGCCAGCAGCCAAGTACTAGCGGGAGGCTATGAGCAGTTCTTC.

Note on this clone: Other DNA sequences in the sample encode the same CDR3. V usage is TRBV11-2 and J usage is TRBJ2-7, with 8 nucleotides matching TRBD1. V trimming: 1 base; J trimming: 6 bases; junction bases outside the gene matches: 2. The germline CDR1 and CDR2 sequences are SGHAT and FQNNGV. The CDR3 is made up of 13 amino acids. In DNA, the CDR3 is TGTGCCAGCAGCTTAGGACAGGGGAGCGAGCAGTACTTC. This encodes CASSLGQGSEQYF.